This TCR beta chain was captured in a study of T cell changes during pregnancy in multiple sclerosis. CDR1 and CDR2 (germline): ENHRY, SYGVKD. The CDR3 loop spans 15 amino acids. The ends were cut back, 0 bases at V and 4 bases at J, with 7 bases in the middle. The table came from immunoSEQ multiplex PCR; TCRdb's copy has only in-frame clones and leaves some out. The table shows about 66,000 clones, with about 91% occurring only once. The rearrangement joins TRBV10-3 to TRBJ1-6; D not resolved. Sequences were derived from CD8+ T cells from peripheral blood mononuclear cells, sampled before pregnancy. This TCR came from a female donor with multiple sclerosis, enrolled in a pregnancy study. CDR3 amino acids: CAISESMAYNSPLHF. DNA for the CDR3: TGTGCCATCAGTGAGTCAATGGCTTATAATTCACCCCTCCACTTT.